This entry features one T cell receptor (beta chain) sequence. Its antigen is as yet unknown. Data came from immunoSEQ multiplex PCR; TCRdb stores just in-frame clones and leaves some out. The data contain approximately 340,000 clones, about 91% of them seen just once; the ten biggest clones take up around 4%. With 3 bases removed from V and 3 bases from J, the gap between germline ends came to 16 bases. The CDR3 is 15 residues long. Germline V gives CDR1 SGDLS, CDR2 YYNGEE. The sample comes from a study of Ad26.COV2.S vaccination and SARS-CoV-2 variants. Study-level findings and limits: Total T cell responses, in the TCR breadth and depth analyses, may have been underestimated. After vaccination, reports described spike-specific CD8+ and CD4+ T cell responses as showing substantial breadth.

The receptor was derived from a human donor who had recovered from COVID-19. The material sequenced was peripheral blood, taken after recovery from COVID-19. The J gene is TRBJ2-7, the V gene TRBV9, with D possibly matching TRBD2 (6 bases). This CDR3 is CASSASEGMVYEQYF. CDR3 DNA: TGTGCCAGCAGCGCTTCGGAGGGGATGGTCTACGAGCAGTACTTC.